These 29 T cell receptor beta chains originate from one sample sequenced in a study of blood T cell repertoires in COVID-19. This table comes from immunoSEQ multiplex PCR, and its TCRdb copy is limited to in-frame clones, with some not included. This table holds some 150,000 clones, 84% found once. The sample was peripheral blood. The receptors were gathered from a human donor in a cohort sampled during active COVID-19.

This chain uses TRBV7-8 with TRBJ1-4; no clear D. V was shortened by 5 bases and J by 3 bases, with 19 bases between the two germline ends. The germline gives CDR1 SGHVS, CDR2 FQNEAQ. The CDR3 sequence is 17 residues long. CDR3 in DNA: TGTGCCAGCAGCCCTGGATTACTTGCCGGGGCTAATGAAAAACTGTTTTTT. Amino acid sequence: CASSPGLLAGANEKLFF.

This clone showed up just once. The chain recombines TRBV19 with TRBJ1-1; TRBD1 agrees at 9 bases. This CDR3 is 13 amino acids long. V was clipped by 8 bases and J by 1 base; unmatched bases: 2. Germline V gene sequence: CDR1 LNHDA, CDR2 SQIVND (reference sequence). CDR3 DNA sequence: TGTGCCAGTGGGGGACAGGGGAACACTGAAGCTTTCTTT. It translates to CASGGQGNTEAFF.

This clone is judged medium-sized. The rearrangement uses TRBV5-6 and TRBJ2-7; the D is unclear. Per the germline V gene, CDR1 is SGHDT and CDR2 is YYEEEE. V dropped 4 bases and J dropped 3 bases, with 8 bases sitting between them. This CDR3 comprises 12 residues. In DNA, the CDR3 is TGTGCCAGCAGCCTCGAGGACTACGAGCAGTACTTC. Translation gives CASSLEDYEQYF.

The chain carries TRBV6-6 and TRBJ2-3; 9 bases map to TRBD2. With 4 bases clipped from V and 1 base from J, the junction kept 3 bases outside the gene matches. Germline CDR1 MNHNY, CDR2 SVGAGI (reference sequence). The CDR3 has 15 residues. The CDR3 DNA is TGTGCCAGCAGTTCTGAGCGGGGGGGCACAGATACGCAGTATTTT. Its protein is CASSSERGGTDTQYF.

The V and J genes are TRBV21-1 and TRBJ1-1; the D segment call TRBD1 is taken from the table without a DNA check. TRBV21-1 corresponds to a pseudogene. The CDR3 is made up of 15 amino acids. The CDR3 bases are TGTGCCAGCAGCAAGTCGGGACAGCTGAACACTGAAGCTTTCTTT. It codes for CASSKSGQLNTEAFF.

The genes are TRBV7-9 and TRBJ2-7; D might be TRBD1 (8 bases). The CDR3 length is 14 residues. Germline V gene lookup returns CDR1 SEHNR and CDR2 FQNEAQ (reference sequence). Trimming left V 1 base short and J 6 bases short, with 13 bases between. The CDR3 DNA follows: TGTGCCAGCAGCTTAGACGGGGGGACAGGCGAGCAGTACTTC. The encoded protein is CASSLDGGTGEQYF.

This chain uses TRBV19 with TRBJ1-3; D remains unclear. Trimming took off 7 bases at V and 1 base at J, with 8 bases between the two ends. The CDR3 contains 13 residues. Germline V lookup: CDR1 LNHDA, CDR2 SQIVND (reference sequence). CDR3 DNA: TGTGCCAGTATGACCGGGTCTGGAAACACCATATATTTT. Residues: CASMTGSGNTIYF.

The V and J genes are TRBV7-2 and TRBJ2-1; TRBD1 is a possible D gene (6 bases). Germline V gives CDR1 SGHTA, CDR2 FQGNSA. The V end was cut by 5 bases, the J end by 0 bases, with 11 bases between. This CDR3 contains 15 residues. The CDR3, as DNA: TGTGCCAGCAGCCCGGACAGAAACTCCTACAATGAGCAGTTCTTC. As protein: CASSPDRNSYNEQFF.

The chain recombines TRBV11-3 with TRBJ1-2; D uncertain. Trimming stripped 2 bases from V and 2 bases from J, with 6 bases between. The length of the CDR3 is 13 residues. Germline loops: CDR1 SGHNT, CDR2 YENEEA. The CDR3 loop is CASSLPGNYGYTF. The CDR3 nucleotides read TGTGCCAGCAGCTTACCGGGGAACTATGGCTACACCTTC. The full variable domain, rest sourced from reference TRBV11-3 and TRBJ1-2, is EAGVVQSPRYKIIEKKQPVAFWCNPISGHNTLYWYLQNLGQGPELLIRYENEEAVDDSQLPKDRFSAERLKGVDSTLKIQPAELGDSAVYLCASSLPGNYGYTFGSGTRLTVV.

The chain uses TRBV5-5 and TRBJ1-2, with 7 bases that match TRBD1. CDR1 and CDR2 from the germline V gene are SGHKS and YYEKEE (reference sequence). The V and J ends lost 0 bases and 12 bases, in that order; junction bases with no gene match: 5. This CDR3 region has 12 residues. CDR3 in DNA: TGTGCCAGCAGCTTGGAAGGGGGCCGCGACACCTTC. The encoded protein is CASSLEGGRDTF.

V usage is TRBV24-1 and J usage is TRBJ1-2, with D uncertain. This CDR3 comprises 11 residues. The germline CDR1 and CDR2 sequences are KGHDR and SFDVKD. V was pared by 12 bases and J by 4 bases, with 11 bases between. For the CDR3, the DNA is TGTGCCTCCGGGGATACCTATGGCTACACCTTC. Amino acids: CASGDTYGYTF.

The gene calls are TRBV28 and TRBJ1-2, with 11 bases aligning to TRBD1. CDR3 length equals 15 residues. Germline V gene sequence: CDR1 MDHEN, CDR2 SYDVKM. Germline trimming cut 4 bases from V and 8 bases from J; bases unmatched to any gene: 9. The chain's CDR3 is CASSSRTGGADGYTF. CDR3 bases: TGTGCCAGCAGTTCTAGGACAGGGGGCGCGGACGGCTACACCTTC.

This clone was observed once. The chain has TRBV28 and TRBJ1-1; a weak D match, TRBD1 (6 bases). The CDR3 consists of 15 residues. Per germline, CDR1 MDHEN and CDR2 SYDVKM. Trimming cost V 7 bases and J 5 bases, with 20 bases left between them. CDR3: CASTDDGLQGTEAFF. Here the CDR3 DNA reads TGTGCCAGCACCGACGACGGTCTCCAGGGGACTGAAGCTTTCTTT.

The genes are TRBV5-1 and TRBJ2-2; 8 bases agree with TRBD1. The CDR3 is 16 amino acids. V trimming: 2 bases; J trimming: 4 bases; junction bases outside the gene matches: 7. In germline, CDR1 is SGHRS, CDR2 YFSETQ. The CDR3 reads CASSLGQGRSTGELFF. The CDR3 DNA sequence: TGCGCCAGCAGCTTAGGACAGGGCCGGAGCACCGGGGAGCTGTTTTTT.

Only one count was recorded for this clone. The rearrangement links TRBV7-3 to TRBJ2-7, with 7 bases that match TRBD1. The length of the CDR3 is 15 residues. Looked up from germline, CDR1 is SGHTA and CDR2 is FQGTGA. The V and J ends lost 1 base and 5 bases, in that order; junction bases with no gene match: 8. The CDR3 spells CASSLNPTGFDEQYF. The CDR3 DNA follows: TGTGCCAGCAGCTTAAACCCGACAGGGTTCGACGAGCAGTACTTC. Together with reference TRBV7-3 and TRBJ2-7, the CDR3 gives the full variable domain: GAGVSQTPSNKVTEKGKYVELRCDPISGHTALYWYRQSLGQGPEFLIYFQGTGAADDSGLPNDRFFAVRPEGSVSTLKIQRTERGDSAVYLCASSLNPTGFDEQYFGPGTRLTVT.

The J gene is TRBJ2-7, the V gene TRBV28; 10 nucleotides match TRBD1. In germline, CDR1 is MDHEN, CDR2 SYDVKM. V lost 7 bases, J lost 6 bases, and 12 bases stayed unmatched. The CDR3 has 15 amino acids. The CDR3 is CASIGTGEGLGEQYF. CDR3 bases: TGTGCCAGCATCGGGACAGGGGAAGGTCTTGGCGAGCAGTACTTC.

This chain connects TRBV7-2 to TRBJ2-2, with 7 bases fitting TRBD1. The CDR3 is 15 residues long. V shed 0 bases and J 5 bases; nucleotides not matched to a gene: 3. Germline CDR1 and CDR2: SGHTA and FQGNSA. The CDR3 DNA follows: TGTGCCAGCAGCTTAGCGCAGGGGGTGACCGGGGAGCTGTTTTTT. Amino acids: CASSLAQGVTGELFF. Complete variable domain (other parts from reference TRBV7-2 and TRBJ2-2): GAGVSQSPSNKVTEKGKDVELRCDPISGHTALYWYRQSLGQGLEFLIYFQGNSAPDKSGLPSDRFSAERTGGSVSTLTIQRTQQEDSAVYLCASSLAQGVTGELFFGEGSRLTVL.

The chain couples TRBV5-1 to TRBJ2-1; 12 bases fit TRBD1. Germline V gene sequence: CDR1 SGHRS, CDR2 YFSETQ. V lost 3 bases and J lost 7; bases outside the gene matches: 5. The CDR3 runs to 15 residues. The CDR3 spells CASSWGQGARNEQFF. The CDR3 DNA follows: TGCGCCAGCAGCTGGGGACAGGGGGCGAGGAATGAGCAGTTCTTC.

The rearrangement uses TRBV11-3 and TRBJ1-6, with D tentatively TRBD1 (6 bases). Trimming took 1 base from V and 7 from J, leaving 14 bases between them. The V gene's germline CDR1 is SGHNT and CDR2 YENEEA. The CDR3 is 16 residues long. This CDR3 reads CASSLGGTSRNSPLHF. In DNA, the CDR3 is TGTGCCAGCAGCTTAGGGGGGACAAGCAGAAATTCACCCCTCCACTTT.

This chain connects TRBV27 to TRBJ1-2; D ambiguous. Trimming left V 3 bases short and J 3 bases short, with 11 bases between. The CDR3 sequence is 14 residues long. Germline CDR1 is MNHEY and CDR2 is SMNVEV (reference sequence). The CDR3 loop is CASSLGVEDYGYTF. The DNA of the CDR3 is TGTGCCAGCAGTTTGGGTGTGGAGGACTATGGCTACACCTTC.

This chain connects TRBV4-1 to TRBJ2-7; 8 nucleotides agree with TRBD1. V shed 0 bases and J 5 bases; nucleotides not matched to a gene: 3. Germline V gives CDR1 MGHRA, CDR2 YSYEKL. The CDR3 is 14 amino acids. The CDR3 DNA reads TGCGCCAGCAGCCAAGAGGGCAGGGGGCACGAGCAGTACTTC. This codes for CASSQEGRGHEQYF.

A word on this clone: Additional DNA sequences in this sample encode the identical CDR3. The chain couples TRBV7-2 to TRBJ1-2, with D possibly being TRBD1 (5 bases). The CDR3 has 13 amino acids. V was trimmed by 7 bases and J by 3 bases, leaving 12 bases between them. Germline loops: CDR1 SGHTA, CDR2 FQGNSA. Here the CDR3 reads CASTRWGDYGYTF. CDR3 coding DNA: TGTGCCAGCACTCGGTGGGGGGACTATGGCTACACCTTC.

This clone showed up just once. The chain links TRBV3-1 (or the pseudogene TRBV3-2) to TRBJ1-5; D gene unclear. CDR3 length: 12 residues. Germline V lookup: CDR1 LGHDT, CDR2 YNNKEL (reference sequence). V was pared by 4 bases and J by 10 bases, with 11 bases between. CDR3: CASSPTEGPQHF. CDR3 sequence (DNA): TGTGCCAGCAGCCCCACAGAGGGCCCCCAGCATTTT.

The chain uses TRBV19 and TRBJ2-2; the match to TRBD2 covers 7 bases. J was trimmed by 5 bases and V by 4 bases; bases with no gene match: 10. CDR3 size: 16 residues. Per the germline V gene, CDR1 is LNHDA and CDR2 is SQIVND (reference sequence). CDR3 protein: CASSSGAGGRTGELFF. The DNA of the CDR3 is TGTGCCAGTAGTAGCGGCGCCGGGGGGAGGACCGGGGAGCTGTTTTTT.

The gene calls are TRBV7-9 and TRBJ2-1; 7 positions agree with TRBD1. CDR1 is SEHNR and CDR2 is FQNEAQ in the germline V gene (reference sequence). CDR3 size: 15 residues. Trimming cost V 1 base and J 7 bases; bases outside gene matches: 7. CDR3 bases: TGTGCCAGCAGCTTAGGGGCAGGGGGAAGAAATGAGCAGTTCTTC. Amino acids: CASSLGAGGRNEQFF.

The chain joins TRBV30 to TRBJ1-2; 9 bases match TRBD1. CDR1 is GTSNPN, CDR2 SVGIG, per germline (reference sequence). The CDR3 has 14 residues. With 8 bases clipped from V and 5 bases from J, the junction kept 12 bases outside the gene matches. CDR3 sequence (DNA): TGTGCCGCCCCCATCCCGACAGGGGGATATGGCTACACCTTC. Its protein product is CAAPIPTGGYGYTF.

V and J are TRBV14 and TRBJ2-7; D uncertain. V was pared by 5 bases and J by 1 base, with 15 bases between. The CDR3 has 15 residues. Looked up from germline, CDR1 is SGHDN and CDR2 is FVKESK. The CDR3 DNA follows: TGTGCCAGCAGCGCCCTGGGCGTTCTTTCCTACGAGCAGTACTTC. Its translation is CASSALGVLSYEQYF.

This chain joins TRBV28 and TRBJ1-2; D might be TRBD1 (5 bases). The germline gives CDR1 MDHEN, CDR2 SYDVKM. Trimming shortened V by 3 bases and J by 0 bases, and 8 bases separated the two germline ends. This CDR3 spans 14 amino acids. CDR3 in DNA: TGTGCCAGCAGTTTCACAGGATCTAACTATGGCTACACCTTC. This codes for CASSFTGSNYGYTF.

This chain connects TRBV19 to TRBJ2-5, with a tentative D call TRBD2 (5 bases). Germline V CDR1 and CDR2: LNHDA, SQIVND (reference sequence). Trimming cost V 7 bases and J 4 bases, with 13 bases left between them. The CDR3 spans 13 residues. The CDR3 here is CASTGRGRETQYF. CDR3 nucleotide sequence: TGTGCCAGTACCGGACGGGGTAGAGAGACCCAGTACTTC.